The clone carrying this TCR beta chain has a count of ten or more. Its target is unknown. CDR1 is SEHNR and CDR2 is FQNEAQ in the germline V gene (reference sequence). The CDR3 is 19 amino acids. With 4 bases clipped from V and 2 bases from J, the junction kept 16 bases outside the gene matches. This sample stems from a study of human T cells and chemical hapten exposure. Study at large: Across samples, TCR yields varied, mostly owing to small differences in pooled library volumes.

From the RACE reads, TCRdb called clonotypes with MiXCR, one entry per CDR3 protein. The sample has about 400,000 distinct CDR3 sequences; roughly 6.3% are singletons. Time point denoted: patch test 2, 6 weeks after DPC sensitization. The sample's treatment: therapeutic diphenylcyclopropenone sensitization with weekly scalp DPC. Study observations and caveats: Sensitization with DPC brought no change to TCRs above 1 in 1000 in frequency.

The rearrangement joins TRBV7-9 to TRBJ2-3; 9 bases align to TRBD2. This sequence originates from a woman aged 18-30 years with alopecia areata. Some clones in this sample may be carry-over from other donors' samples. The starting material was whole blood, obtained in connection with sensitization to the hapten diphenylcyclopropenone (DPC). CDR3 nucleotide sequence: TGTGCCAGCAGCTCCATGACGGGACTAGCCGAAACCAACACAGATACGCAGTATTTT. Translated, it gives CASSSMTGLAETNTDTQYF.